This T cell receptor (beta chain) was sequenced for a study of molecular identifiers for immune sequencing clone quantification. Whole-study results and caveats: Clones of above 20 RNA copies carried over 99% of effector molecules; in naive cells they carried under 1%. For highly expanded clones, sizes could be underestimated when identical TCR molecules share a barcode. Amid 940,000 or so naive cells, spiked Jurkat TCR RNA from one cell was reportedly still detectable.

Each CDR3 protein is one row after TCRdb ran MiXCR on the PCR reads. Here the sample spans about 640,000 distinct CDR3 sequences, 20% being singletons. This clonotype was detected ten times or more. The target antigen is unknown. Trimming removed 3 bases from V and 3 bases from J; junction bases left unmatched: 6. Germline values: CDR1 SGHDN, CDR2 FVKESK. This CDR3 is 16 amino acids long. This clonotype was obtained from a human donor in good health. Some libraries in this study had Jurkat cell RNA spiked in. The sample was naive CD8+ T cells from blood, with Jurkat cell RNA spiked in. The subset: FACS-sorted CD8+CD4-CCR7+CD45RA+ naive T cells. This chain links TRBV14 with TRBJ2-3, with TRBD2 matching over 10 bases. CDR3 residues: CASSQEAGGRTDTQYF. CDR3 bases: TGTGCCAGCAGCCAGGAAGCGGGAGGGAGGACAGATACGCAGTATTTT. The full variable domain, with the rest looked up from reference TRBV14 and TRBJ2-3, is EAGVTQFPSHSVIEKGQTVTLRCDPISGHDNLYWYRRVMGKEIKFLLHFVKESKQDESGMPNNRFLAERTGGTYSTLKVQPAELEDSGVYFCASSQEAGGRTDTQYFGPGTRLTVL.